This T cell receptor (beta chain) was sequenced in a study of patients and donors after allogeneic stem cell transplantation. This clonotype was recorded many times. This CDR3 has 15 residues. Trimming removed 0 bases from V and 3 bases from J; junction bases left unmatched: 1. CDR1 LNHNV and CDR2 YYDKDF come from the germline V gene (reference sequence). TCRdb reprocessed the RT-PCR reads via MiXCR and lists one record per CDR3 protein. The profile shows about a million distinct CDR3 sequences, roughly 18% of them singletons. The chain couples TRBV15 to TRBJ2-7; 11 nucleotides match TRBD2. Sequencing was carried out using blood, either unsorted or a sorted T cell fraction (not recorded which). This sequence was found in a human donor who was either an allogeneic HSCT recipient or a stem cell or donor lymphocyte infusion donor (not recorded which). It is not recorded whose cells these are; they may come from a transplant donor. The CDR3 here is CATSRDTSGGYEQYF. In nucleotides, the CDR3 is TGTGCCACCAGCAGAGATACTAGCGGGGGCTACGAGCAGTACTTC.